This TCR beta chain was retrieved from a study of yellow fever vaccine responses in identical twins. V lost 2 bases and J 2 bases, leaving 12 bases between the germline ends. Germline V gene data show CDR1 as SEHNR and CDR2 as FQNEAQ (reference sequence). The CDR3 is 15 amino acids. One entry per CDR3 protein, called by TCRdb with MiXCR from the RT-PCR reads. The profile covers more than 1,300 distinct CDR3 sequences, with 90% appearing a single time and 4% to 5% taken by the ten largest. With respect to this clonotype: Its antigen is still unknown.

Study conclusions and caveats: Twin vaccine T cell responses reportedly seemed partly convergent, partly personalized.

This chain links TRBV7-9 with TRBJ2-5; D might be TRBD2 (6 bases). The TCR sequence derives from a woman younger than 30 who received the yellow fever vaccine. The starting material was T cells from blood (PBMCs), unsorted or a sorted subset (not recorded which), obtained before or after yellow fever vaccination (not recorded which). The CDR3 sequence: CASSLMIAEQETQYF. In DNA, the CDR3 is TGTGCCAGCAGCTTAATGATAGCGGAACAAGAGACCCAGTACTTC.